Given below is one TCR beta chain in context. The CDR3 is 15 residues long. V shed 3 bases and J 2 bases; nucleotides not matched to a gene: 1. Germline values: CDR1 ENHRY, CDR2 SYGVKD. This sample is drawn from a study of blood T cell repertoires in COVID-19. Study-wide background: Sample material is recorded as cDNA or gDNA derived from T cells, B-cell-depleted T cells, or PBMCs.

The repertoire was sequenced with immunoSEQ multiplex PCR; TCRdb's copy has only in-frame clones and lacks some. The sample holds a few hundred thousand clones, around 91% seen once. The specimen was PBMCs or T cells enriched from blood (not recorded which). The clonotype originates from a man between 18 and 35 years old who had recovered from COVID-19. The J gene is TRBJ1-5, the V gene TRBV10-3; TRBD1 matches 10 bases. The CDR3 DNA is TGTGCCATCAGTGAAGGGACAGGGGGCAATCAGCCCCAGCATTTT. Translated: CAISEGTGGNQPQHF.